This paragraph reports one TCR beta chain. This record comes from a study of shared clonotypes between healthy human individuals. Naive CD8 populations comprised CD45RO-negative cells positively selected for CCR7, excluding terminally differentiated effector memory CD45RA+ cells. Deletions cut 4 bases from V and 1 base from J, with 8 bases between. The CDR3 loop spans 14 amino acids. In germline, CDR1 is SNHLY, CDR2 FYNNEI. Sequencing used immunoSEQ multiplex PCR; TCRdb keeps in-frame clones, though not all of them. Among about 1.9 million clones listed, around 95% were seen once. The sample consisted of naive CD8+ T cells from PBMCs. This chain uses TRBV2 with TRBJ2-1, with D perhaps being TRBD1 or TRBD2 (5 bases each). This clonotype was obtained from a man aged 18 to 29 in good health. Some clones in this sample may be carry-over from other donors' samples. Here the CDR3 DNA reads TGTGCCAGCAGTGCGAGGGGATCCTACAATGAGCAGTTCTTC. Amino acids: CASSARGSYNEQFF. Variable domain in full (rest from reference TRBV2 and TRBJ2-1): EPEVTQTPSHQVTQMGQEVILRCVPISNHLYFYWYRQILGQKVEFLVSFYNNEISEKSEIFDDQFSVERPDGSNFTLKIRSTKLEDSAMYFCASSARGSYNEQFFGPGTRLTVL.